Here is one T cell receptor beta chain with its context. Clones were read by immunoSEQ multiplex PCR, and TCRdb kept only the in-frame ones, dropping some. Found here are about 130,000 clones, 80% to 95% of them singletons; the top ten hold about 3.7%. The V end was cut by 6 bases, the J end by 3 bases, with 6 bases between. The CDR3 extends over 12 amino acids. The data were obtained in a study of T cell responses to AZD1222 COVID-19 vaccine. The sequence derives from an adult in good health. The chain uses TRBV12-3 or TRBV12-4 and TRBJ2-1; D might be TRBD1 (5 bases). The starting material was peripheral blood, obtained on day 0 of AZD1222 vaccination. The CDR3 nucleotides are TGTGCCAGCAGCAGGGACTACAATGAGCAGTTCTTC. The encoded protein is CASSRDYNEQFF.